The rows below give T cell receptor beta chains drawn from one sample of a study of blood T cell repertoires in COVID-19. TCRdb keeps only in-frame clones here, not all; method: immunoSEQ multiplex PCR. Of hundreds of thousands of clones in the sample, 80% to 90% are singletons; the top ten hold approximately 6%. The sequencing input was peripheral blood. Every receptor here comes from an elderly man with acute or convalescent COVID-19. CDR3s include the opening cysteine and the closing phenylalanine or tryptophan. D genes are given only for firm matches. Clone size is shown for a subset of rows, as once, few, many or a class of expanded clone.

size: -
J: TRBJ2-3
length: 17
V: TRBV5-1
D: TRBD2
CDR3: CASSWGPSSGRSDTQYF
DNA: TGCGCCAGCAGCTGGGGCCCTTCAAGCGGGAGATCAGATACGCAGTATTTT

size: -
J: TRBJ2-7
length: 15
V: TRBV29-1
D: TRBD1
CDR3: CSGTLPGQSKVEQYF
DNA: TGCAGCGGGACGTTACCGGGACAGTCTAAAGTCGAGCAGTACTTC

size: -
J: TRBJ1-6
length: 16
V: TRBV7-8
D: TRBD1
CDR3: CASSLRQGMDDSPLHF
DNA: TGTGCCAGCAGCCTTCGACAGGGCATGGACGATTCACCCCTCCACTTT

size: -
J: TRBJ2-7
length: 16
V: TRBV5-1
D: -
CDR3: CASSLDSGTFSYEQYF
DNA: TGCGCCAGCAGCCTGGACTCCGGGACATTCTCCTACGAGCAGTACTTC

size: -
J: TRBJ2-1
length: 12
V: TRBV28
D: TRBD2
CDR3: CASTGTRYEQFF
DNA: TGTGCCAGCACCGGGACTAGGTATGAGCAGTTCTTC

size: -
J: TRBJ1-1
length: 18
V: TRBV5-1
D: TRBD1
CDR3: CASSGATGSREMNTEAFF
DNA: TGCGCCAGCAGTGGGGCGACAGGGTCCCGAGAGATGAACACTGAAGCTTTCTTT

size: -
J: TRBJ2-1
length: 14
V: TRBV27
D: -
CDR3: CASKPGVSYNEQFF
DNA: TGTGCCAGCAAACCGGGAGTTTCCTACAATGAGCAGTTCTTC

size: -
J: TRBJ1-5
length: 16
V: TRBV28
D: -
CDR3: CASTLGGGRFDQPQHF
DNA: TGTGCCAGCACCCTGGGTGGGGGGAGGTTCGATCAGCCCCAGCATTTT

size: -
J: TRBJ2-1
length: 17
V: TRBV13
D: TRBD1
CDR3: CASSTHRGRGDYNEQFF
DNA: TGTGCCAGCAGCACCCACAGGGGGCGAGGAGACTACAATGAGCAGTTCTTC

size: once
J: TRBJ2-1
length: 16
V: TRBV7-9
D: -
CDR3: CASSYPRGGSYNEQFF
DNA: TGTGCCAGCAGCTACCCCCGGGGAGGTTCCTACAATGAGCAGTTCTTC

size: -
J: TRBJ1-2
length: 14
V: TRBV6-5
D: -
CDR3: CASRATRGNYGYTF
DNA: TGTGCCAGCAGAGCAACTAGGGGGAACTATGGCTACACCTTC

size: once
J: TRBJ1-2
length: 15
V: TRBV18
D: TRBD1
CDR3: CASSPRDSLNYGYTF
DNA: TGTGCCAGCTCCCCCCGGGACAGTTTAAACTATGGCTACACCTTC

size: -
J: TRBJ1-3
length: 16
V: TRBV2
D: -
CDR3: CASRDDRQPSGNTIYF
DNA: TGTGCCAGCAGAGATGACAGACAACCCTCTGGAAACACCATATATTTT

size: -
J: TRBJ2-3
length: 15
V: TRBV14
D: TRBD2
CDR3: CASSQVGTNTDTQYF
DNA: TGTGCCAGCAGCCAAGTTGGGACTAACACAGATACGCAGTATTTT

size: -
J: TRBJ2-7
length: 18
V: TRBV4-1
D: TRBD2
CDR3: CASSQAGTSGRMSYEQYF
DNA: TGCGCCAGCAGCCAAGCGGGGACTAGCGGGAGAATGTCCTACGAGCAGTACTTC

size: once
J: TRBJ1-4
length: 16
V: TRBV19
D: TRBD1
CDR3: CASRGQLGTGDEKLFF
DNA: TGTGCCAGTAGAGGGCAGTTGGGGACAGGGGACGAAAAACTGTTTTTT

size: -
J: TRBJ2-5
length: 15
V: TRBV5-1
D: TRBD1
CDR3: CASSLGQGVGETQYF
DNA: TGCGCCAGCAGCCTCGGACAGGGGGTAGGGGAGACCCAGTACTTC

size: -
J: TRBJ2-5
length: 13
V: TRBV2
D: -
CDR3: CASSGEGRETQYF
DNA: TGTGCCAGCAGTGGAGAGGGCCGGGAGACCCAGTACTTC

size: -
J: TRBJ2-5
length: 16
V: TRBV7-6
D: -
CDR3: CASSNWGDTGQETQYF
DNA: TGTGCCAGCAGCAACTGGGGAGACACCGGTCAAGAGACCCAGTACTTC

size: once
J: TRBJ2-7
length: 13
V: TRBV7-8
D: -
CDR3: CASSSKSVYEQYF
DNA: TGTGCCAGCAGCTCTAAATCTGTATACGAGCAGTACTTC

size: -
J: TRBJ2-5
length: 16
V: TRBV28
D: TRBD2
CDR3: CASSPGLAGGRETQYF
DNA: TGTGCCAGCAGCCCTGGACTAGCGGGGGGCCGGGAGACCCAGTACTTC

size: -
J: TRBJ2-6
length: 17
V: TRBV5-1
D: TRBD2
CDR3: CASSLAPAGAGANVLTF
DNA: TGCGCCAGCAGCTTGGCACCCGCGGGAGCAGGGGCCAACGTCCTGACTTTC

size: -
J: TRBJ2-1
length: 14
V: TRBV5-1
D: TRBD2
CDR3: CASSLETSGREQFF
DNA: TGCGCCAGCAGCTTGGAGACTAGCGGGAGGGAGCAGTTCTTC

size: -
J: TRBJ2-1
length: 15
V: TRBV28
D: TRBD2
CDR3: CASSFRLAGANEQFF
DNA: TGTGCCAGCAGTTTCCGGCTAGCGGGAGCTAATGAGCAGTTCTTC

size: -
J: TRBJ2-2
length: 16
V: TRBV2
D: TRBD1
CDR3: CASKSDRTQNTGELFF
DNA: TGTGCCAGCAAGTCGGACAGGACCCAGAACACCGGGGAGCTGTTTTTT

size: -
J: TRBJ2-1
length: 16
V: TRBV14
D: TRBD2
CDR3: CASSQLLAGAINEQFF
DNA: TGTGCCAGCAGCCAGCTACTAGCGGGAGCAATCAATGAGCAGTTCTTC

size: -
J: TRBJ1-1
length: 14
V: TRBV7-2
D: TRBD1
CDR3: CASSPGQGRTEAFF
DNA: TGTGCCAGCAGCCCCGGACAGGGGAGGACTGAAGCTTTCTTT

size: -
J: TRBJ1-4
length: 15
V: TRBV6-2/TRBV6-3
D: TRBD1
CDR3: CASSYPRTGDEKLFF
DNA: TGTGCCAGCAGTTACCCGCGGACAGGGGATGAAAAACTGTTTTTT

size: -
J: TRBJ2-5
length: 15
V: TRBV7-9
D: -
CDR3: CASSLVGESQETQYF
DNA: TGTGCCAGCAGCTTAGTGGGAGAAAGCCAAGAGACCCAGTACTTC

size: -
J: TRBJ2-1
length: 18
V: TRBV5-6
D: TRBD2
CDR3: CASSPSGVGTGSYNEQFF
DNA: TGTGCCAGCAGCCCTAGCGGGGTGGGCACTGGCTCCTACAATGAGCAGTTCTTC

size: -
J: TRBJ2-6
length: 17
V: TRBV5-1
D: TRBD1
CDR3: CASSLGTGVLGANVLTF
DNA: TGCGCCAGCAGCCTGGGGACAGGGGTACTTGGGGCCAACGTCCTGACTTTC

size: -
J: TRBJ2-7
length: 16
V: TRBV19
D: TRBD1
CDR3: CASSALPGQGSYEQYF
DNA: TGTGCCAGTAGTGCTCTCCCGGGACAGGGATCCTACGAGCAGTACTTC

size: -
J: TRBJ1-1
length: 14
V: TRBV9
D: TRBD1
CDR3: CASSAAGGNTEAFF
DNA: TGTGCCAGCAGCGCCGCAGGGGGAAACACTGAAGCTTTCTTT

size: -
J: TRBJ2-1
length: 13
V: TRBV28
D: -
CDR3: CASGTGPYNEQFF
DNA: TGTGCCAGCGGGACTGGCCCCTACAATGAGCAGTTCTTC

size: -
J: TRBJ2-7
length: 11
V: TRBV6-5
D: -
CDR3: CASRYSYEQYF
DNA: TGTGCCAGCAGGTACTCCTACGAGCAGTACTTC

size: once
J: TRBJ1-3
length: 17
V: TRBV19
D: -
CDR3: CASSIPREGGSGNTIYF
DNA: TGTGCCAGTAGTATACCCCGGGAAGGGGGCTCTGGAAACACCATATATTTT

size: -
J: TRBJ2-1
length: 15
V: TRBV10-3
D: TRBD2
CDR3: CAISLGLAGVNEQFF
DNA: TGTGCCATCAGCCTGGGACTAGCGGGAGTCAATGAGCAGTTCTTC

size: -
J: TRBJ2-5
length: 13
V: TRBV5-1
D: TRBD1
CDR3: CASSPGQGETQYF
DNA: TGCGCCAGCAGCCCGGGACAGGGGGAGACCCAGTACTTC

size: -
J: TRBJ2-5
length: 17
V: TRBV2
D: -
CDR3: CASWPGGAGAVRETQYF
DNA: TGTGCCAGCTGGCCAGGGGGAGCGGGGGCGGTTCGAGAGACCCAGTACTTC

size: -
J: TRBJ2-5
length: 16
V: TRBV2
D: TRBD1
CDR3: CASSPGTGGAGETQYF
DNA: TGTGCCAGCAGTCCCGGGACAGGGGGCGCAGGGGAGACCCAATACTTC

size: -
J: TRBJ1-5
length: 14
V: TRBV27
D: -
CDR3: CASSPTLGVQPQHF
DNA: TGTGCCAGCAGTCCTACTCTAGGGGTTCAGCCCCAGCATTTT

size: -
J: TRBJ1-5
length: 14
V: TRBV18
D: -
CDR3: CASSPPSGDQPQHF
DNA: TGTGCCAGCTCCCCCCCCTCGGGGGATCAGCCCCAGCATTTT

size: -
J: TRBJ2-7
length: 15
V: TRBV9
D: -
CDR3: CASSVGESALYEQYF
DNA: TGTGCCAGCAGCGTGGGTGAGAGCGCCCTCTACGAGCAGTACTTC

size: few
J: TRBJ1-1
length: 13
V: TRBV3-1/TRBV3-2
D: -
CDR3: CASSQGGSERAFF
DNA: TGTGCCAGCAGCCAAGGAGGGAGCGAGAGAGCTTTCTTT

size: -
J: TRBJ2-3
length: 16
V: TRBV10-3
D: TRBD2
CDR3: CAISVTSGTRTDTQYF
DNA: TGTGCCATCAGTGTGACTAGCGGGACCCGCACAGATACGCAGTATTTT